This T cell receptor (beta chain) stems from a study of tissue T cells after allogeneic stem cell transplantation. This clone was counted between two and nine times. Germline and genes here are mouse. The CDR3 goes on 1 residue after the read ends, and that part is filled in from the germline J gene. As to time point: mouse harvest day 14 after allogeneic transplant. The graft held 10^6 splenic CD5+ T cells and 10^7 T-cell-depleted bone marrow cells. This mouse GVHD model was MHC-mismatched B6 to BALB/c, profiled day 7 or 14. The CDR3 is 13 amino acids. In germline, CDR1 is KGHPV, CDR2 FQNQEV (reference sequence). The ends were cut back, 4 bases at V and 0 bases at J, with 3 bases in the middle. The table came from immunoSEQ multiplex PCR; TCRdb's copy has only in-frame clones and leaves some out. The sample contains approximately 1,500 clones, about 50% of which appear only once.

The receptor was isolated from a female BALB/c mouse given C57BL/6 T cells with graft-versus-host disease after an allogeneic hematopoietic cell transplant. The chain has TRBV26 and TRBJ1-4; D not certain. Input material: liver tissue. The CDR3 bases that were read are TGTGCCAGCAGTCCCCTTTCCAACGAAAGATTATTT. The encoded protein is CASSPLSNERLF. The entire CDR3 protein is CASSPLSNERLFF. The full variable domain, completed using reference TRBV26 and TRBJ1-4, is NSKVIQTPRYLVKGQGQKAKMRCIPEKGHPVVFWYQQNKNNEFKFLINFQNQEVLQQIDMTEKRFSAECPSNSPCSLEIQSSEAGDSALYLCASSPLSNERLFFGHGTKLSVL.